This TCR beta chain was recorded in a study of cytomegalovirus exposure and HLA in healthy donors. At the level of the study: From some 190 million T cells, an earlier analysis saw approximately 110 million unique TCR beta sequences. Findings of the study overall: Specificity of three CMV-associated chains for CMV antigens was verified in vitro. Later on, a genetic analysis was performed. It linked a missense variant in DCLRE1C with V- and J-gene trimming of TCR beta.

Turning to this clone: Antigen: not known.

This CDR3 spans 17 amino acids. Trimming stripped 4 bases from V and 1 base from J, with 18 bases between. Germline assignment: CDR1 SGHTA and CDR2 FQGNSA. It was with 60 Vbeta and 13 Jbeta primers that the PCR ran. Data came from immunoSEQ multiplex PCR; TCRdb stores just in-frame clones and leaves some out. The sample gives around 130,000 clones, 60% to 85% of which show up once; roughly 3% is in the top ten. Material for sequencing was PBMCs. The chain is built from TRBV7-2 and TRBJ2-3, with D uncertain. The TCR sequence derives from a middle-aged woman in good health and CMV-seropositive. CDR3 nucleotides: TGTGCCAGCAGCTCCCGATGGCGTCAGGTCCGCACAGATACGCAGTATTTT. Amino acids: CASSSRWRQVRTDTQYF.